This TCR beta chain was identified in a study of T cell changes during pregnancy in multiple sclerosis (dated by TCRdb to the late 2010s). For context, the study as a whole: The study looked at changes in the T cell repertoire across pregnancy in women with multiple sclerosis.

Comment on this clone: Its antigen remains undetermined. Per-nucleotide qualities are absent, and no much larger clonotype sits a single base away.

In the germline V gene, CDR1 corresponds to SGHVS and CDR2 to FQNEAQ. From the cysteine through the phenylalanine, the CDR3 covers 16 amino acids. The sequence is cut down to CDR3 DNA, 48 bases in frame from base 1. Relative to germline, V is missing 6 bases and J is missing 4 bases, with 15 bases of the junction outside any gene match. The receptor library was made with the immunoSEQ multiplex PCR assay. TCRdb retrieved this table from immuneACCESS and kept in-frame rearrangements only. Not all clones are present; in checked studies, unresolved V genes account for under half, and no reason is known for the remainder. Present in this sample are tens of thousands of clones, about 93% of which were seen just once. The ten largest clones capture more than 0.9% of the sample.

This specimen was peripheral blood, taken in the first trimester of pregnancy. This chain is built from TRBV7-8 and TRBJ2-7, with TRBD2 identical over 7 junction bases. This receptor was taken from a female donor with multiple sclerosis, enrolled in a pregnancy study. DNA sequence: TGTGCCAGCAGTTCAAGAGTAGTAGCGGGTTTTTACGAGCAGTACTTC. Translated, this is CASSSRVVAGFYEQYF.